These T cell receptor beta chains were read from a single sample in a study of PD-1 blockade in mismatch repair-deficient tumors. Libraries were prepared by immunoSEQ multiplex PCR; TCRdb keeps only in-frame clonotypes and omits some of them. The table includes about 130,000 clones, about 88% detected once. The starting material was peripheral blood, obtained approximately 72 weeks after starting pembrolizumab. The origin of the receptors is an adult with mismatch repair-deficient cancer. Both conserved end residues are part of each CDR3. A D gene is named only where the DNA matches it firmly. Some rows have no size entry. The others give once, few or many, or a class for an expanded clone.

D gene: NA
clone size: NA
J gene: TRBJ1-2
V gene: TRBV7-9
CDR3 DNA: TGTGCCACCCCCTCTCGGGGAACCAACTATGGCTACACCTTC
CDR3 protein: CATPSRGTNYGYTF

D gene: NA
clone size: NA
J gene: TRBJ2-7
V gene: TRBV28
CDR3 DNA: TGTGCCAGCAGTTTGAGGCACCCGAGCTCCTACGAGCAGTACTTC
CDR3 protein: CASSLRHPSSYEQYF

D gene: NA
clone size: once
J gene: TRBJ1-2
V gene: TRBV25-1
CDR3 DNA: TGTGCCAGCAGTGATAGGGGCTCGGGGTCCCACAAGTATGGCTACACCTTC
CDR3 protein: CASSDRGSGSHKYGYTF

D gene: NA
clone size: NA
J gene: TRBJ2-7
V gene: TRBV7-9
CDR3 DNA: TGTGCCAGCAGCCAAGAAGAAGGGACGGTCGACTACGAGCAGTACTTC
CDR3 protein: CASSQEEGTVDYEQYF

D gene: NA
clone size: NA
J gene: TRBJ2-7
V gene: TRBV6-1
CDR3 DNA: TGTGCCAGCAGGGAGGCGTATACCTACGAGCAGTACTTC
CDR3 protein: CASREAYTYEQYF

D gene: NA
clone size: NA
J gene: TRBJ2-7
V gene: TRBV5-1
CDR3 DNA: TGCGCCAGCAGCTTGGCCGGCCGGGTGAGAGGGGTCTACGAGCAGTACTTC
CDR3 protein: CASSLAGRVRGVYEQYF

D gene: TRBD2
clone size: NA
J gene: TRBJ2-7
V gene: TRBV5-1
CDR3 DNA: TGCGCCAGCTTGAATACTAGCGGGAGGAGGGGCGAGCAGTACTTC
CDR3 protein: CASLNTSGRRGEQYF

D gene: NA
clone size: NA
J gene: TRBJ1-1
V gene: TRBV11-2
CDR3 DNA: TGTGCCAGCAGCTTATCGGCAGTCACTGAAGCTTTCTTT
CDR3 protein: CASSLSAVTEAFF

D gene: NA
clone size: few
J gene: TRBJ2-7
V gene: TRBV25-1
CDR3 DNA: TGTGCCAGCAGTGTCTCCTACGAGCAGTACTTC
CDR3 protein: CASSVSYEQYF

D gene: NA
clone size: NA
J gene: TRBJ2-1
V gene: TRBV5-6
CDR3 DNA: TGTGCCAGCAGCTTGGCGGAATCCTACAATGAGCAGTTCTTC
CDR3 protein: CASSLAESYNEQFF

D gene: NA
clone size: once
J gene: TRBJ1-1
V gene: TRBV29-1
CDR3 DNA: TGCAGCGTTACTGACAAGGGCACTGAAGCTTTCTTT
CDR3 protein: CSVTDKGTEAFF

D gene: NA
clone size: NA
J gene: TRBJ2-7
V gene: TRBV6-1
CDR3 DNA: TGTGCCAGCAGTGCCACAGTCCGCTACGAGCAGTACTTC
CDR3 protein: CASSATVRYEQYF

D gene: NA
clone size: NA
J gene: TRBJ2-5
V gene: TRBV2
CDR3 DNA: TGTGCCAGCAGTCTGGGAGTAGCGGTGGGGGAGACCCAGTACTTC
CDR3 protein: CASSLGVAVGETQYF